This is a list of T cell receptor beta chains from one sample in a study of PD-L1 blockade in urothelial cancer. Sequencing used immunoSEQ multiplex PCR; TCRdb keeps in-frame clones, though not all of them. This sample has under 50,000 clones, with 82% found just once. The source was PBMCs, collected around atezolizumab (anti-PD-L1) treatment. These receptors were taken from a man aged 50-59 years with urothelial cancer. Each CDR3 is given with its conserved first and last residue. D genes are given only for firm matches. The size entry is marked missing in some rows and otherwise reads once, few, many or a size class.

D	V	length	J	size	CDR3	DNA
TRBD1	TRBV5-1	16	TRBJ1-3	NA	CASSLARGNSGNTIYF	TGCGCCAGCAGCTTGGCCAGGGGGAACTCTGGAAACACCATATATTTT
TRBD1	TRBV18	17	TRBJ2-2	NA	CASSPGQGALNTGELFF	TGTGCCAGCTCACCGGGACAGGGGGCTTTGAACACCGGGGAGCTGTTTTTT
NA	TRBV10-1	13	TRBJ1-1	many	CASTESGNTEAFF	TGCGCCAGCACCGAATCGGGGAACACTGAAGCTTTCTTT
TRBD2	TRBV7-9	16	TRBJ2-3	NA	CASSFGLAGYTDTQYF	TGTGCCAGCAGCTTCGGACTAGCGGGGTACACAGATACGCAGTATTTT
TRBD2	TRBV9	16	TRBJ2-7	NA	CASSVQGLAGAYEQYF	TGTGCCAGCAGCGTCCAAGGACTAGCGGGAGCCTACGAGCAGTACTTC
TRBD2	TRBV5-1	15	TRBJ2-7	NA	CASSSGTSTTNEQYF	TGCGCCAGCAGCTCCGGGACTAGCACAACGAACGAGCAGTACTTC
TRBD1	TRBV7-9	15	TRBJ1-2	NA	CASSLPGQELYGYTF	TGTGCCAGCAGTCTTCCGGGACAGGAATTATATGGCTACACCTTC
TRBD1	TRBV2	16	TRBJ1-6	NA	CASSNNGQGLNSPLHF	TGTGCCAGCAGCAACAATGGACAGGGCCTAAATTCACCCCTCCACTTT
TRBD1	TRBV10-2	14	TRBJ1-2	NA	CASSAGQGTSGYTF	TGCGCCAGCAGTGCGGGACAGGGAACCTCGGGCTACACCTTC
NA	TRBV29-1	15	TRBJ2-1	NA	CSSDRVAAGSYEQFF	TGCAGCTCCGACAGGGTGGCCGCCGGGAGCTATGAGCAGTTCTTC
TRBD2	TRBV7-3	19	TRBJ2-3	NA	CASSTKAGVWIRDTDTQYF	TGTGCCAGCAGCACAAAAGCGGGAGTGTGGATAAGGGACACAGATACGCAGTATTTT
TRBD2	TRBV5-4	14	TRBJ2-5	NA	CASSLAGGQETQYF	TGTGCCAGCAGCTTGGCGGGGGGGCAAGAGACCCAGTACTTC
NA	TRBV11-2	15	TRBJ2-2	NA	CASSLGSGLTGELFF	TGTGCCAGCAGCTTAGGCTCGGGACTCACCGGGGAGCTGTTTTTT
TRBD1	TRBV28	20	TRBJ1-1	NA	CASSFPVDRGGTRKSTEAFF	TGTGCCAGCAGTTTCCCCGTGGACAGGGGGGGGACACGAAAAAGCACTGAAGCTTTCTTT
TRBD1	TRBV5-4	13	TRBJ2-3	NA	CASGDSAADTQYF	TGTGCCAGCGGGGACAGTGCCGCAGATACGCAGTATTTT
NA	TRBV13	17	TRBJ2-1	NA	CASSLRVAVTAYNEQFF	TGTGCCAGCAGCTTAAGGGTAGCGGTTACGGCTTACAATGAGCAGTTCTTC
NA	TRBV11-3	12	TRBJ2-1	once	CASWVGGNEQFF	TGTGCCAGCTGGGTGGGGGGTAATGAGCAGTTCTTC
TRBD1	TRBV5-1	17	TRBJ1-2	NA	CASSLARTGQTPYGYTF	TGCGCCAGCAGCTTGGCACGGACAGGGCAAACCCCCTATGGCTACACCTTC
NA	TRBV6-1	13	TRBJ1-1	NA	CASRETVNTEAFF	TGTGCCAGCAGGGAGACAGTGAACACTGAAGCTTTCTTT
NA	TRBV11-1	15	TRBJ2-2	once	CASSLGGPNTGELFF	TGTGCCAGCAGCTTAGGGGGGCCCAACACCGGGGAGCTGTTTTTT
TRBD1	TRBV6-4	15	TRBJ1-5	NA	CASSGTGDSNQPQHF	TGTGCCAGCTCCGGGACAGGCGATAGCAATCAGCCCCAGCATTTT
NA	TRBV6-1	15	TRBJ2-3	NA	CASSEVPGSTDTQYF	TGTGCCAGCAGTGAAGTCCCAGGTAGCACAGATACGCAGTATTTT
NA	TRBV5-1	14	TRBJ1-2	NA	CASSPATGNYGYTF	TGCGCCAGCAGCCCCGCAACAGGGAACTATGGCTACACCTTC
TRBD1	TRBV2	15	TRBJ2-2	NA	CASSGQGRVSGELFF	TGTGCCAGCAGTGGACAGGGACGTGTCTCCGGGGAGCTGTTTTTT
NA	TRBV5-1	14	TRBJ1-1	NA	CASSISSGNTEAFF	TGCGCCAGCAGCATAAGTAGCGGGAACACTGAAGCTTTCTTT
TRBD1	TRBV7-9	15	TRBJ2-7	NA	CASSLASGTEAEQYF	TGTGCCAGCAGCTTAGCATCCGGGACAGAGGCCGAGCAGTACTTC
NA	TRBV20-1	11	TRBJ2-5	NA	CSAKREETQYF	TGCAGTGCTAAGAGGGAAGAGACCCAGTACTTC
NA	TRBV6-5	14	TRBJ1-1	NA	CATRTRPMNTEAFF	TGTGCCACTCGCACGCGGCCTATGAACACTGAAGCTTTCTTT
NA	TRBV6-1	13	TRBJ1-2	NA	CASSDRPNYGYTF	TGTGCCAGCAGTGACAGGCCCAACTATGGCTACACCTTC
TRBD2	TRBV6-6	16	TRBJ2-1	NA	CASNTAGTSKKGEQFF	TGTGCCAGCAACACTGCCGGGACTAGTAAGAAGGGTGAGCAGTTCTTC
TRBD1	TRBV9	15	TRBJ1-2	once	CASSGMGQGNYGYTF	TGTGCCAGCAGCGGGATGGGACAGGGGAACTATGGCTACACCTTC
TRBD2	TRBV9	17	TRBJ2-1	NA	CASSVVGTSGSYNEQFF	TGTGCCAGCAGCGTAGTTGGTACTAGCGGGTCGTACAATGAGCAGTTCTTC
TRBD1	TRBV6-5	14	TRBJ2-7	NA	CASSDPGTGGEQYF	TGTGCCAGCAGTGATCCGGGGACAGGGGGCGAGCAGTACTTC
NA	TRBV9	15	TRBJ2-7	few	CASSVEGGGSYEQYF	TGTGCCAGCAGCGTAGAGGGGGGCGGGAGCTACGAGCAGTACTTC
NA	TRBV18	15	TRBJ1-6	NA	CASSPRMSGDSPLHF	TGTGCCAGCTCACCACGGATGTCAGGGGATTCACCCCTCCACTTT
TRBD2	TRBV10-1	15	TRBJ2-3	NA	CASSKWGGSTDTQYF	TGCGCCAGCAGTAAGTGGGGGGGAAGCACAGATACGCAGTATTTT
TRBD2	TRBV29-1	17	TRBJ2-1	NA	CSALRGRLAGGRNEQFF	TGCAGCGCCCTACGGGGGCGTCTAGCGGGAGGCCGCAATGAGCAGTTCTTC
TRBD1	TRBV6-8	14	TRBJ1-1	NA	CARIQGIGDTEAFF	TGTGCCAGGATACAGGGGATTGGTGACACTGAAGCTTTCTTT
TRBD2	TRBV2	17	TRBJ2-3	NA	CASSDLRLAGTPDTQYF	TGTGCCAGCAGTGATTTGCGTCTAGCGGGAACTCCAGATACGCAGTATTTT
NA	TRBV19	16	TRBJ1-3	once	CASSTSGISFGNTIYF	TGTGCCAGTAGTACCTCAGGGATCTCGTTTGGAAACACCATATATTTT